The subject of this entry is one T cell receptor beta chain. Its antigen is undetermined. The donors, aged roughly 6 to 95, were healthy Caucasians from Russia. This sample is drawn from a study of blood T cells in healthy people across ages. Overall study: About one barcoded beta molecule per two T cells was captured by template switching. General study results and limits: Diversity of TCR beta per million T cells declined in a roughly linear way with age. The CMV status of each donor remained undetermined, and this could have confounded shifts in expanded clonotypes.

With a J-beta primer mix and a sample-barcoded 5' primer, a second PCR ran about 7 to 12 cycles. MiXCR, run by TCRdb on the 5' RACE reads, gives a single entry per CDR3 protein. In the table there are about 780,000 distinct CDR3 sequences, roughly 46% of which are singletons. Germline CDR1 and CDR2: MNHEY and SVGAGI. The CDR3 loop spans 15 amino acids. The chain joins TRBV6-5 to TRBJ2-4; TRBD1 aligns across 10 bases. TRBJ2-7 explains the end of the DNA better; the J call may be wrong. The sequenced sample was blood. The sequence derives from a man older than 75 in good health. The CDR3 spells CASSPTRTGGNEQYF. In nucleotides, the CDR3 is TGTGCCAGCAGTCCCACTCGGACAGGGGGGAACGAGCAGTACTTC.